This T cell receptor (beta chain) appears in the sequencing data of a study of Ad26.COV2.S vaccination and SARS-CoV-2 variants. Study details: Ad26.COV2.S shots went into the muscle once or twice, 56 days apart.

Overall study findings and caveats: Recipients of vaccine and of placebo showed similar breadth of their non-spike TCR repertoires. Total responses of T cells may have been underestimated by the analyses of TCR breadth and depth.

The assay was immunoSEQ multiplex PCR, and TCRdb's table has in-frame clones only and misses some. The table records approximately 410,000 clones, 80% to 95% of them present only once. Regarding treatment: over 15 received Ad26.COV2.S at low or high dose, single or two shots; several received placebo; per-sample allocation not given. The study sampled participants on day 63 after the first vaccine or placebo injection. On this clone: Its target is not known.

V was cut by 6 bases and J by 10 bases, with 12 bases left in between. CDR1 and CDR2 (germline): SEHNR, FQNEAQ (reference sequence). CDR3 length equals 11 residues. This rearrangement joins TRBV7-9 to TRBJ1-1; TRBD1 might be the D (5 bases). The sequence came from a person between 18 and 65 years old who received the Ad26.COV2.S COVID-19 vaccine or a placebo. Sequencing was performed on peripheral blood, taken in a trial of Ad26.COV2.S vaccine versus placebo. The CDR3 region has the DNA TGTGCCAGCAGGTTCCAGGGAGTAGCTTTCTTT. Its protein product is CASRFQGVAFF. Complete variable domain (other parts from reference TRBV7-9 and TRBJ1-1): DTGVSQNPRHKITKRGQNVTFRCDPISEHNRLYWYRQTLGQGPEFLTYFQNEAQLEKSRLLSDRFSAERPKGSFSTLEIQRTEQGDSAMYLCASRFQGVAFFGQGTRLTVV.